At least ten counts were recorded for the clone carrying this T cell receptor beta chain. TCRdb reanalysed the RT-PCR reads using MiXCR and keeps one entry per CDR3 protein. The sample records 650,000 to 800,000 distinct CDR3 sequences, about 14% being singletons. The CDR3 totals 13 residues. Trimming pared 0 bases from V and 8 bases from J, leaving 10 bases between. CDR1 and CDR2 (germline): LGHNA, YSLEER. Source material: memory CD4+ T cells from blood. The receptor comes from a female donor in good health, serving as a healthy control. The chain links TRBV4-3 to TRBJ1-2, with no clear D. CDR3 residues: CASSQDRQRGYTF. The CDR3, as DNA: TGCGCCAGCAGCCAAGATAGGCAAAGAGGCTACACCTTC.